The 9 T cell receptor beta chains listed next were all sequenced from one sample in a study of shared clonotypes between healthy human individuals (dated by TCRdb to 2020 to 2021). Receptor amplification or capture employed the immunoSEQ multiplex PCR assay. As stored in TCRdb, this immuneACCESS dataset retains in-frame rearrangements with V and J assigned. A fraction of the clones does not appear; measured against another copy, unresolved V genes explain less than half of the discrepancy, and the remainder lacks a known reason. For this sample the table gives approximately 1.9 million clones, of which around 93% were detected only once. The ten largest clones represent more than 1.5% of the sample. CD8 naive samples consisted of CD45RO-negative cells that were positively selected for CCR7, yielding a CD45RA+CCR7+ population without TemRA cells. Sequencing input: naive CD8+ T cells from PBMCs. The intended sense of this specimen's cell subset or site label: CD45RA+CCR7+. The origin of the receptors is a man in his late teens or twenties in good health. Some clones in this sample may be carry-over from other donors' samples.

Worth noting for this clone: This sample includes further DNA sequences coding for the same CDR3. The genes are TRBV27 and TRBJ2-7; D perhaps matches TRBD2 (5 bases). This CDR3 comprises 13 residues. Germline CDR1 is MNHEY and CDR2 is SMNVEV (reference sequence). The ends were cut back, 4 bases at V and 2 bases at J, with 9 bases in the middle. The CDR3 reads CASSWSGTYEQYF. DNA for the CDR3: TGTGCCAGCAGTTGGTCGGGGACCTACGAGCAGTACTTC.

V gene TRBV4-1 combines with J gene TRBJ2-7; unclear D gene. The CDR3 is 14 amino acids. V lost 1 base to trimming and J lost 2 bases, with 9 bases between them. In germline, CDR1 is MGHRA, CDR2 YSYEKL. Here the CDR3 reads CASSQASTTYEQYF. The CDR3 DNA follows: TGCGCCAGCAGCCAAGCTTCTACTACCTACGAGCAGTACTTC.

V and J are TRBV5-1 and TRBJ1-2, with D tentatively TRBD1 (5 bases). V shed 7 bases and J shed 0 bases, with 10 bases lying between them. Germline lookup yields CDR1 SGHRS and CDR2 YFSETQ. CDR3 length: 13 residues. CDR3 residues: CASSEGTNYGYTF. Written as DNA, the CDR3 is TGCGCCAGCTCTGAGGGGACTAACTATGGCTACACCTTC.

This sequence joins TRBV9 and TRBJ2-2; TRBD1 agrees at 10 bases. V was clipped by 6 bases and J by 3 bases; unmatched bases: 5. Germline V lookup: CDR1 SGDLS, CDR2 YYNGEE. This CDR3 has 15 residues. The CDR3 DNA is TGTGCCAGCAACGGACAGGGGGAGGACACCGGGGAGCTGTTTTTT. It encodes CASNGQGEDTGELFF.

The chain employs TRBV11-2 and TRBJ2-2; D gene unclear. Trimming stripped 1 base from V and 8 bases from J, with 11 bases between. This CDR3 is 14 amino acids long. From germline, CDR1 is SGHAT and CDR2 FQNNGV. The CDR3: CASSLGVSVGELFF. CDR3 sequence (DNA): TGTGCCAGCAGCTTAGGTGTGTCCGTGGGGGAGCTGTTTTTT.

V gene TRBV6-1 combines with J gene TRBJ2-7; D is unclear. There are 15 residues in the CDR3. Germline V lookup: CDR1 MNHNS, CDR2 SASEGT. V shed 6 bases and J shed 3 bases, with 18 bases lying between them. The CDR3 sequence is CASSPFTYHNYEQYF. The DNA of the CDR3 is TGTGCCAGCAGCCCCTTTACGTATCACAACTACGAGCAGTACTTC.

This clone was seen a handful of times. The chain recombines TRBV10-3 with TRBJ1-1; D unclear. The CDR3 has 16 amino acids. Germline CDR1 and CDR2: ENHRY and SYGVKD. Trimming stripped 3 bases from V and 4 bases from J, with 18 bases between. Here the CDR3 DNA reads TGTGCCATCAGTGAAGGTGCAGGACTGAACCCCACTGAAGCTTTCTTT. Translation gives CAISEGAGLNPTEAFF.

This clone has a handful of counts. The rearrangement uses TRBV27 and TRBJ1-1; maybe TRBD1 (5 bases). The germline V gene has CDR1 MNHEY and CDR2 SMNVEV (reference sequence). Trimming stripped 6 bases from V and 1 base from J, with 9 bases between. This CDR3 has 13 amino acids. CDR3 loop: CASRDNENTEAFF. CDR3 coding DNA: TGTGCCAGCAGGGACAATGAGAACACTGAAGCTTTCTTT.

The V call is TRBV7-6, the J call TRBJ2-1; 10 bases are shared with TRBD2. Trimming removed 1 base from V and 1 base from J; junction bases left unmatched: 4. The V gene's germline CDR1 is SGHVS and CDR2 FNYEAQ. The CDR3 spans 17 residues. The CDR3 protein is CASSLVASGRSYNEQFF. The CDR3, as DNA: TGTGCCAGCAGCTTAGTGGCTAGCGGGAGATCCTACAATGAGCAGTTCTTC.